These 23 T cell receptor beta chains came from one sample sequenced in a study of T cells after yellow fever vaccination. In TCRdb, the 5' RACE reads were re-called with MiXCR into one record per CDR3 protein. This table has approximately 150,000 distinct CDR3 sequences, 7% to 9% appearing once. Material: CD4+ T cells sorted from PBMCs, obtained 5 days after the yellow fever booster vaccination. The receptors were gathered from a man aged 30 to 45 who received the YFV17D yellow fever vaccine.

The chain recombines TRBV5-1 with TRBJ2-1; D possibly matches TRBD1 or TRBD2 (5 bases each). The CDR3 extends over 15 amino acids. Germline V gives CDR1 SGHRS, CDR2 YFSETQ. Trimming took off 4 bases at V and 1 base at J, with 12 bases between the two ends. CDR3 DNA sequence: TGCGCCAGCAGCCCAGAGGGGATATCCTACAATGAGCAGTTCTTC. Translated: CASSPEGISYNEQFF.

This clonotype was counted many times. This CDR3 fails to terminate in the conserved phenylalanine or tryptophan, so it likely reflects a read error. It is unclear where the CDR3 begins or ends on the DNA, so no DNA is shown, and the CDR3 is as TCRdb lists it. The V gene is TRBV6-5, the J gene TRBJ2-7; the D segment call TRBD1 is taken from the table without a DNA check. 13 amino acids form the CDR3, both terminal residues included. Germline CDR1 MNHEY, CDR2 SVGAGI. This chain's CDR3 is CASSLRPGDGVVL.

The table lists this clonotype with many counts. The J gene is TRBJ2-7, the V gene TRBV5-1; 9 bases line up with TRBD1. The CDR3 totals 14 residues. After removal of 4 bases from V and 3 bases from J, the junction contained 5 bases not matched to a gene. CDR1 is SGHRS and CDR2 is YFSETQ in the germline V gene. The CDR3 sequence: CASSGTGGGYEQYF. In DNA form, the CDR3 reads TGCGCCAGCAGCGGTACAGGGGGCGGCTACGAGCAGTACTTC.

A remark on this clonotype: A much larger clone differs by one base, so this may be a read error. The rearrangement links TRBV7-2 to TRBJ1-2; D gene unclear. V shed 4 bases and J shed 5 bases, with 8 bases lying between them. The CDR3 consists of 12 residues. Germline assignment: CDR1 SGHTA and CDR2 FQGNSA. The CDR3 reads CASSYWGYGYTF. The CDR3, as DNA: TGTGCCAGCAGCTATTGGGGATATGGCTACACCTTC. The whole variable domain, remainder taken from reference TRBV7-2 and TRBJ1-2, is GAGVSQSPSNKVTEKGKDVELRCDPISGHTALYWYRQSLGQGLEFLIYFQGNSAPDKSGLPSDRFSAERTGGSVSTLTIQRTQQEDSAVYLCASSYWGYGYTFGSGTRLTVV.

This clonotype was seen many times. The genes are TRBV12-3 or TRBV12-4 and TRBJ2-7; D gene uncertain. This CDR3 comprises 13 residues. V gave up 0 bases and J gave up 4 bases, with 7 bases separating them. The CDR3, as DNA: TGTGCCAGCAGTTTAGCAGGCAGTTACGAGCAGTACTTC. Translation: CASSLAGSYEQYF.

This clonotype was picked up many times. CDR3 protein: CSVESFGDRNEQFF. The DNA for the CDR3 is TGCAGCGTAGAGTCCTTCGGGGATCGCAATGAGCAGTTCTTC. The rearrangement joins TRBV29-1 to TRBJ2-1, with a tentative D call TRBD2 (5 bases). The CDR3 loop spans 14 amino acids. Germline CDR1 reads SQVTM; CDR2 reads ANQGSEA. V dropped 6 bases and J dropped 6 bases, with 18 bases sitting between them.

This clonotype was counted many times. J is TRBJ2-1 and V is TRBV20-1, with TRBD2 matching 8 bases. Trimming at V came to 6 bases and at J to 1 base, leaving 5 bases not matched to a gene. The germline V gene encodes CDR1 DFQATT and CDR2 SNEGSKA (reference sequence). The CDR3 runs 14 residues. This CDR3 is CSAGGEASYNEQFF. In DNA, the CDR3 is TGCAGTGCCGGGGGGGAAGCATCCTACAATGAGCAGTTCTTC.

This clonotype has a count of ten or more. This chain links TRBV14 with TRBJ2-3, with 10 bases that match TRBD2. With 5 bases clipped from V and 9 bases from J, the junction kept 11 bases outside the gene matches. CDR3 length: 15 residues. The germline CDR1 and CDR2 sequences are SGHDN and FVKESK. In DNA, the CDR3 is TGTGCCAGCAGCTGGCTAGGAGCGGGAGGGTCGACGCAGTATTTT. Its translation: CASSWLGAGGSTQYF.

This clonotype was detected ten times or more. CDR3 sequence: CSARRDRYSYNSPLHF. CDR3 DNA sequence: TGCAGTGCTAGACGGGACAGATACTCCTATAATTCACCCCTCCACTTT. The chain recombines TRBV20-1 with TRBJ1-6, with 7 bases fitting TRBD1. With V trimmed by 2 bases and J by 0 bases, 4 bases remained unmatched. Germline lookup yields CDR1 DFQATT and CDR2 SNEGSKA (reference sequence). The length of the CDR3 is 16 residues.

Details on this clonotype: It may be a read error: a sequence one base away is much more abundant. V and J are TRBV18 and TRBJ1-1, with D unclear. Per germline, CDR1 KGHSH and CDR2 LQKENI. CDR3 length: 13 residues. CDR3 residues: CAGSPGRSVSAFF. CDR3 nucleotides: TGTGCCGGCTCACCGGGCAGAAGCGTGAGTGCTTTCTTT. Full variable domain (outside the CDR3, taken from reference TRBV18 and TRBJ1-1): NAGVMQNPRHLVRRRGQEARLRCSPMKGHSHVYWYRQLPEEGLKFMVYLQKENIIDESGMPKERFSAEFPKEGPSILRIQQVVRGDSAAYFCAGSPGRSVSAFFGQGTRLTVV.

This clonotype came up many times. The V and J genes are TRBV5-1 and TRBJ2-2; 12 nucleotides agree with TRBD2. The ends lost 8 bases at V and 0 bases at J; junction bases unmatched: 11. This CDR3 is built from 18 residues. Germline CDR1 and CDR2: SGHRS and YFSETQ. CDR3 in amino acids: CASPEGLAGPTNTGELFF. In DNA, the CDR3 is TGCGCCAGTCCGGAGGGACTAGCGGGCCCCACGAACACCGGGGAGCTGTTTTTT.

The J gene is TRBJ2-6, the V gene TRBV10-3, with TRBD2 matching 11 bases. Germline CDR1 ENHRY, CDR2 SYGVKD. The V and J ends lost 2 bases and 2 bases, in that order; junction bases with no gene match: 2. The CDR3 is 17 residues long. In nucleotides, the CDR3 is TGTGCCATCAGTGAGACTAGCGGGAGAACTGGGGCCAACGTCCTGACTTTC. Amino acid sequence: CAISETSGRTGANVLTF.

This clonotype appeared many times. J is TRBJ2-5 and V is TRBV12-3 or TRBV12-4; 13 positions match TRBD2. The CDR3 has 15 residues. Trimming took 6 bases from V and 3 from J; bases not matched to a gene: 4. The DNA for the CDR3 is TGTGCCAGCAGACCTGGACTAGCGGGAGAAGAGACCCAGTACTTC. This codes for CASRPGLAGEETQYF.

The chain uses TRBV18 and TRBJ1-6; TRBD1 agrees at 8 bases. The CDR3 is 13 residues long. The trim removed 8 bases at V and 10 bases at J, leaving 7 bases unmatched. The germline CDR1 and CDR2 sequences are KGHSH and LQKENI. DNA for the CDR3: TGTGCCAGCCGGACAGGGAAGGACTCACCCCTCCACTTT. Amino acids: CASRTGKDSPLHF.

This rearrangement joins TRBV5-1 to TRBJ2-6; D may be TRBD1 (6 bases). Germline assignment: CDR1 SGHRS and CDR2 YFSETQ. V was clipped by 4 bases and J by 4 bases, with 12 bases between them. The CDR3 loop spans 15 amino acids. The CDR3 protein is CASSLQGVGANVLTF. In DNA, the CDR3 is TGCGCCAGCAGCCTACAGGGAGTAGGGGCCAACGTCCTGACTTTC.

This clonotype occurred many times. The rearrangement uses TRBV20-1 and TRBJ2-7; D is unclear. The germline V gene encodes CDR1 DFQATT and CDR2 SNEGSKA (reference sequence). V lost 1 base and J lost 0, with 7 bases in between. This CDR3 has 13 residues. The CDR3 sequence is CSARASRSYEQYF. CDR3 sequence (DNA): TGCAGTGCTAGAGCCTCCCGCTCCTACGAGCAGTACTTC.

V is TRBV3-1 and J is TRBJ2-3; D might be TRBD1 (6 bases). The germline CDR1 and CDR2 sequences are LGHDT and YNNKEL (reference sequence). The CDR3 has 15 residues. Trimming cost V 3 bases and J 1 base, with 11 bases left between them. The CDR3, as DNA: TGTGCCAGCAGCCAGCCGGGACACGGCACAGATACGCAGTATTTT. Its translation is CASSQPGHGTDTQYF.

This clonotype was found a few times. The chain uses TRBV19 and TRBJ2-3; 7 bases agree with TRBD2. The length of the CDR3 is 15 residues. CDR1 and CDR2 (germline): LNHDA, SQIVND (reference sequence). V gave up 8 bases and J gave up 2 bases; unmatched junction bases: 10. CDR3 residues: CASGVMAGDTDTQYF. The CDR3 DNA sequence: TGTGCCAGTGGAGTTATGGCGGGAGACACAGATACGCAGTATTTT.

This clonotype was seen at least ten times. V and J are TRBV12-3 or TRBV12-4 and TRBJ1-5; 7 positions match TRBD1. The CDR3 has 15 residues. V shed 6 bases, J shed 3 bases, and the junction held 8 bases outside the gene matches. The CDR3 DNA sequence: TGTGCCAGCAGGGGACAGACCATGATCAATCAGCCCCAGCATTTT. Residues: CASRGQTMINQPQHF.

This clonotype was recorded many times. The rearrangement joins TRBV12-3 or TRBV12-4 to TRBJ1-5, with D perhaps TRBD1 (6 bases). The ends were cut back, 1 base at V and 7 bases at J, with 11 bases in the middle. This CDR3 is built from 14 residues. CDR3 in DNA: TGTGCCAGCAGTTTAGGGCAGGGGTCCCAGCCCCAGCATTTT. Translating gives CASSLGQGSQPQHF.

This clonotype showed up just a few times. The junction departs from the called germline gene at one end, perhaps through a read error. This sequence joins TRBV29-1 and TRBJ2-7; 9 bases map to TRBD2. The CDR3 covers 9 residues. Per the germline V gene, CDR1 is SQVTM and CDR2 is ANQGSEA. The CDR3 sequence: CSALAGDGF. In DNA form, the CDR3 reads TGCAGCGCCTTAGCGGGAGACGGGTTC.

The gene calls are TRBV7-2 and TRBJ2-1; perhaps TRBD2 as D (6 bases). The V gene lost 2 bases and the J gene lost 5 bases, with 10 bases spanning the gap. The V gene's germline CDR1 is SGHTA and CDR2 FQGNSA. The CDR3 spans 14 residues. The CDR3 loop reads CASSLSSAHNEQFF. In nucleotides, the CDR3 is TGTGCCAGCAGCTTATCTAGCGCCCACAATGAGCAGTTCTTC.

This clonotype was seen many times. The chain carries TRBV2 and TRBJ1-5; D ambiguous. Germline V gene lookup returns CDR1 SNHLY and CDR2 FYNNEI. The CDR3 length is 13 residues. V dropped 3 bases and J dropped 6 bases, with 9 bases sitting between them. CDR3 in amino acids: CASSEVGFQPQHF. DNA of the CDR3: TGTGCCAGCAGTGAGGTAGGGTTTCAGCCCCAGCATTTT.